A selection of T cell receptor beta chains follows, all from one sample in a study of T cell repertoires in cytomegalovirus infection. TCRdb re-called the reads through MiXCR, storing one row per CDR3 protein. The repertoire holds nearly 550,000 distinct CDR3 sequences, with 15% to 20% as singletons. Sequencing was performed on CD8+ T cells from PBMCs. These receptors originate from a human donor in good health (CMV status not recorded). Some clones in this sample may be carry-over from other donors' samples. CDR3s include the opening cysteine and the closing phenylalanine or tryptophan. The order of the fields is clone size, D gene, V gene, J gene, CDR3 protein, CDR3 DNA. A D gene is named only where the DNA matches it firmly. Size values are once, few and many counts, or a class for expanded clones, and some rows have none.

many,.,TRBV7-9,TRBJ2-7,CASSPIPGNEQYF,TGTGCCAGCAGTCCAATACCAGGGAATGAGCAGTACTTC
many,.,TRBV6-6,TRBJ1-1,CASSSSPRRDTEAFF,TGTGCCAGCAGTTCATCCCCCCGCAGGGACACTGAAGCTTTCTTT
.,.,TRBV12-5,TRBJ2-1,CATQGGGSYNEQFF,TGTGCTACTCAGGGGGGTGGGTCATACAATGAGCAGTTCTTC
few,.,TRBV27,TRBJ2-1,CASSRVGSEQFF,TGTGCCAGCAGTAGAGTCGGTTCTGAACAGTTCTTC
few,.,TRBV24-1,TRBJ2-2,CATSDFNTGELFF,TGTGCCACCAGTGATTTCAACACCGGGGAGCTGTTTTTT
many,.,TRBV19,TRBJ1-2,CAMGHGNYGYTF,TGTGCTATGGGACACGGCAACTATGGCTACACCTTC
.,.,TRBV7-3,TRBJ2-2,CASSSWVSGELFF,TGTGCCAGCAGCTCCTGGGTATCCGGGGAGCTGTTTTTT
many,.,TRBV12-3/TRBV12-4,TRBJ2-7,CASSFGGISYEQYF,TGTGCCAGCAGCTTTGGGGGGATTTCGTACGAGCAGTACTTC
few,TRBD2,TRBV27,TRBJ2-5,CASSLAGTIQETQYF,TGTGCCAGCAGTTTGGCGGGGACTATACAAGAGACCCAGTACTTC
.,TRBD1,TRBV27,TRBJ1-1,CASSKQGSNTEAFF,TGTGCCAGCAGCAAACAGGGGTCAAACACTGAAGCTTTCTTT
.,.,TRBV28,TRBJ2-5,CASRPDRTPLAEETQYF,TGTGCCAGCAGACCAGACAGGACCCCTCTCGCGGAAGAGACCCAGTACTTC
few,TRBD1,TRBV29-1,TRBJ1-4,CSVSATGTGNEKLFF,TGCAGCGTGTCCGCCACCGGGACAGGGAATGAAAAACTGTTTTTT
many,TRBD1,TRBV7-9,TRBJ2-5,CASSPNRGTAETQYF,TGTGCCAGCAGTCCTAACAGGGGGACGGCAGAGACCCAGTACTTC
few,TRBD1,TRBV6-1,TRBJ1-2,CASSEFGQGYGYTF,TGTGCCAGCAGTGAATTCGGACAGGGCTATGGCTACACCTTC
many,.,TRBV7-6,TRBJ2-7,CASSLGKSYEQYF,TGTGCCAGCAGCTTAGGCAAAAGCTACGAGCAGTACTTC
.,.,TRBV27,TRBJ2-2,CASSPTTNPTGELFF,TGTGCCAGCAGTCCCACCACGAATCCCACCGGGGAGCTGTTTTTT